This note documents a single TCR beta chain sequence. Its antigen is unknown. This CDR3 comprises 16 residues. Germline assignment: CDR1 LNHDA and CDR2 SQIVND (reference sequence). The V segment lost 4 bases and the J segment 2 bases; nucleotides outside the gene matches: 7. Before any sequencing was done, the ViraFEST assay used viral peptide pools to expand antigen-specific CD4+ T cells. Culturing for roughly 9 days preceded CD4+ T cell isolation. Two doses of either BNT162b2 or mRNA-1273 were given to each participant. Negative nucleocapsid antibody tests before and after vaccination confirmed no previous SARS-CoV-2 infection. On both days 3 and 7, half of the culture medium was replaced with IL-2 medium. These data belong to a study of vaccination effects on CD4 cells after COVID-19. Study as a whole: Post-vaccine sample collection fell at a median of 72 days after the second dose. The study's findings and limits: Long after vaccination, the clones induced by infection and by vaccine shrank markedly in size.

The table came from immunoSEQ multiplex PCR; TCRdb's copy has only in-frame clones and leaves some out. The sample comprises fewer than 40,000 clones, about 80% of which are singletons, and under 2% rests with the top ten. The V gene is TRBV19, the J gene TRBJ1-1; 10 bases are a match to TRBD1. The sequenced sample was CD4+ T cells from PBMCs cultured with HCoV-NL63 spike peptides, obtained after COVID-19 vaccination. The sequence derives from a human donor who received a COVID-19 vaccine. Some clones in this sample may be carry-over from other donors' samples. The CDR3 loop is CASSSRDRGLNTEAFF. DNA for the CDR3: TGTGCCAGTAGTAGCCGGGACAGGGGACTTAACACTGAAGCTTTCTTT.